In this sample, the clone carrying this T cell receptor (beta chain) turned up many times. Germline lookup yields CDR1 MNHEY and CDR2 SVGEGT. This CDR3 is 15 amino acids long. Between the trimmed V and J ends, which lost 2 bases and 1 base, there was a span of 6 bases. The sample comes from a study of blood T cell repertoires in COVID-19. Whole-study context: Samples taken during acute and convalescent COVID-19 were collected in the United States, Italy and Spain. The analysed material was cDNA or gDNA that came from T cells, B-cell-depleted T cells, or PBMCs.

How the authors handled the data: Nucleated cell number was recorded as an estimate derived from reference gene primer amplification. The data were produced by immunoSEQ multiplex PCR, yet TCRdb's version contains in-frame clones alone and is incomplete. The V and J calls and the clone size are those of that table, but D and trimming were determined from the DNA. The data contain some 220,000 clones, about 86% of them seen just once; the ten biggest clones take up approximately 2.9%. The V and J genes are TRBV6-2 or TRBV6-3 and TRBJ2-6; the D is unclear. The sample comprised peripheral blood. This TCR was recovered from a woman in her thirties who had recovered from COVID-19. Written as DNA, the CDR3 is TGTGCCAGCAGTTACGTCGGGTCTGGGGCCAACGTCCTGACTTTC. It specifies CASSYVGSGANVLTF.